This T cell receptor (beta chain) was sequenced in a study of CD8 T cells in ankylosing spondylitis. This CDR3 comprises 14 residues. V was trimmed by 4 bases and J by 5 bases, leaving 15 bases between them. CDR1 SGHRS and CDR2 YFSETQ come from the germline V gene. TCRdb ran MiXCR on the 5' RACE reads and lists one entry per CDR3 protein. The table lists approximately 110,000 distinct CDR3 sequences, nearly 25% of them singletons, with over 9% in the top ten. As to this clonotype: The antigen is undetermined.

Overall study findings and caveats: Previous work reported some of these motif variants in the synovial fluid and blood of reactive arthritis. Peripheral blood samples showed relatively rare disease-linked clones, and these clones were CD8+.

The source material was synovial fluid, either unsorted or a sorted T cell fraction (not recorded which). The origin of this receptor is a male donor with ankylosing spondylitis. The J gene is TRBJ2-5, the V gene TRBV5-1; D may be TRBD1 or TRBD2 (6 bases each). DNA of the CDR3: TGCGCCAGCAGCACCGGTACAGGGAGGGAGACCCAGTACTTC. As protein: CASSTGTGRETQYF.